One TCR beta chain is described in this entry. The length of the CDR3 is 14 residues. Trimming removed 5 bases from V and 0 bases from J, with 6 bases in between. Germline values: CDR1 KGHDR, CDR2 SFDVKD. The source of the sample is a study of blood T cell repertoires in COVID-19. As for the study in general: In each case, the material was cDNA or gDNA derived from T cells, B-cell-depleted T cells, or PBMCs.

TCRdb's table, derived via immunoSEQ multiplex PCR, lists solely in-frame clones and lacks some. The sample contains roughly 250,000 clones, about 83% of which appear only once. This TCR came from a human donor in a cohort sampled during active COVID-19. Sequenced: peripheral blood. V usage is TRBV24-1 and J usage is TRBJ2-2; no firm D call. Written as DNA, the CDR3 is TGTGCCACCAGTGTGAGTGCGAACACCGGGGAGCTGTTTTTT. Its protein is CATSVSANTGELFF.